This T cell receptor beta chain was recovered during a study of cytomegalovirus exposure and HLA in healthy donors. Study outcomes and limitations: In a later analysis, more than 15,000 TCR beta sequences were associated with HLA alleles at 0.05 false discovery rate. As a later analysis revealed, the rate of TCR association differed by HLA locus, with DRB1 most and HLA-C fewest.

A multiplex PCR was run with 60 Vbeta primers and 13 Jbeta primers. The protocol was immunoSEQ multiplex PCR, while the TCRdb copy is restricted to in-frame clones and leaves out a portion. This listing includes about 160,000 clones. Concerning this clone itself: The target antigen is unknown.

V gave up 0 bases and J gave up 6 bases, with 14 bases separating them. The CDR3 is 15 amino acids. The germline V gene encodes CDR1 MRHNA and CDR2 SNTAGT. This sequence was found in a man aged 25 to 40 in good health and CMV-seronegative. The chain employs TRBV6-4 and TRBJ1-2; the D is unclear. The sample was PBMCs. The CDR3 DNA reads as TGTGCCAGCAGTGACTCGAGTCGGGGATGGGATGGCTACACCTTC. Protein: CASSDSSRGWDGYTF.